This T cell receptor (beta chain) was recorded in a study of molecular identifiers for immune sequencing clone quantification. With listed TCR primers and previously described methods, bulk TCR libraries were prepared. TCRdb reanalysed the PCR reads using MiXCR and keeps one entry per CDR3 protein. The data show 100,000 or so distinct CDR3 sequences, with approximately 40% seen just once and around 4.2% held by the top ten. The CDR3 spans 14 residues. Germline V CDR1 and CDR2: SGHAT, FQNNGV. Trimming cost V 1 base and J 5 bases, with 11 bases left between them. Naive CD8 T cells were picked out by sorting for CD8+CD4-CCR7+CD45RA+.

The rearrangement joins TRBV11-2 to TRBJ2-5; TRBD1 is a possible D gene (5 bases). Sequencing was carried out using naive CD8+ T cells from blood, with Jurkat cell RNA spiked in. Indicated subset: FACS-sorted CD8+CD4-CCR7+CD45RA+ naive T cells. This TCR came from a human donor in good health. Some libraries in this study had Jurkat cell RNA spiked in. CDR3 coding DNA: TGTGCCAGCAGCTTAGGAGTAGGGGTGGAGACCCAGTACTTC. Protein sequence: CASSLGVGVETQYF.